The 25 T cell receptor beta chains below were found in one sample sequenced in a study of TIL therapy for anti-PD-1-resistant metastatic lung cancer. The time point here: pre-treatment sample, taken before nivolumab and TIL therapy. Pleural nodules or supraclavicular lymph nodes made up most of the excised metastases sampled. Sequencing used immunoSEQ v3. Only in-frame clones appear in the TCRdb table, and some are missing; sequencing was by immunoSEQ multiplex PCR. The sample carries some 10,000 clones, about 60% recorded once. The sample here was tumor tissue, taken at baseline. These receptors all come from a person between 25 and 80 years old with non-small cell lung cancer.

This clone occurred a few times. The chain has TRBV7-6 and TRBJ2-1, with D perhaps TRBD2 (6 bases). The CDR3 consists of 17 residues. The V and J ends lost 5 bases and 6 bases respectively, with 23 bases between them. CDR1 and CDR2 from the germline V gene are SGHVS and FNYEAQ. This chain's CDR3 is CASSGRWAGSLSNEQFF. CDR3 bases: TGTGCCAGCAGCGGAAGGTGGGCGGGGTCCCTCTCCAATGAGCAGTTCTTC.

The chain uses TRBV5-1 and TRBJ2-3; the match to TRBD2 covers 12 bases. The J segment lost 1 base and the V segment lost 0 bases, leaving 3 bases of the junction unmatched. CDR1 and CDR2 (germline): SGHRS, YFSETQ. CDR3 length equals 17 residues. The CDR3 DNA reads TGCGCCAGCAGCTTGGGACTAGCGGGAGCGGGCACAGATACGCAGTATTTT. Its translation: CASSLGLAGAGTDTQYF. The entire variable domain, with the rest obtained from reference TRBV5-1 and TRBJ2-3, is as follows: KAGVTQTPRYLIKTRGQQVTLSCSPISGHRSVSWYQQTPGQGLQFLFEYFSETQRNKGNFPGRFSGRQFSNSRSEMNVSTLELGDSALYLCASSLGLAGAGTDTQYFGPGTRLTVL.

This clone was observed a few times. V is TRBV6-1 and J is TRBJ2-3; TRBD1 is a possible D gene (6 bases). The CDR3 extends over 15 amino acids. V lost 4 bases to trimming and J lost 0 bases, with 11 bases between them. Germline assignment: CDR1 MNHNS and CDR2 SASEGT. CDR3 region: CASSVWTASTDTQYF. The CDR3, as DNA: TGTGCCAGCAGTGTCTGGACAGCGAGCACAGATACGCAGTATTTT.

The gene calls are TRBV5-1 and TRBJ1-1, with D perhaps TRBD1 (5 bases). The CDR3 spans 14 residues. V was trimmed by 0 bases and J by 1 base, leaving 7 bases between them. Germline V gene lookup returns CDR1 SGHRS and CDR2 YFSETQ. The DNA for the CDR3 is TGCGCCAGCAGCTTGGACGGGGCGAACACTGAAGCTTTCTTT. It specifies CASSLDGANTEAFF.

This chain connects TRBV20-1 to TRBJ2-5, with D possibly TRBD1 on 5 matching bases. The CDR3 is made up of 11 amino acids. V dropped 3 bases and J dropped 5 bases, with 7 bases sitting between them. CDR1 DFQATT and CDR2 SNEGSKA come from the germline V gene (reference sequence). The CDR3 bases are TGCAGTGCTAGCAGGGTTGAGACCCAGTACTTC. Encoded protein: CSASRVETQYF.

This clone was recorded once. This sequence joins TRBV6-5 and TRBJ1-1; weak D call: TRBD1 (6 bases). The V gene's germline CDR1 is MNHEY and CDR2 SVGAGI. The CDR3 is 15 residues long. Trimming removed 8 bases from V and 4 bases from J, with 20 bases in between. The CDR3 loop reads CASRTEFRGATEAFF. The CDR3, as DNA: TGTGCCAGCCGAACCGAATTCAGGGGCGCCACTGAAGCTTTCTTT.

The chain joins TRBV10-1 to TRBJ2-3; D ambiguous. Germline CDR1 reads WNHNN; CDR2 reads SYGVQD (reference sequence). The CDR3 extends over 14 amino acids. Trimming shortened V by 3 bases and J by 0 bases, and 7 bases separated the two germline ends. The CDR3 here is CASSDRVSTDTQYF. In nucleotides, the CDR3 is TGCGCCAGCAGTGATCGGGTTAGCACAGATACGCAGTATTTT.

The gene calls are TRBV5-4 and TRBJ1-1; the D is unclear. Germline lookup yields CDR1 SGHNT and CDR2 YYREEE (reference sequence). V was pared by 4 bases and J by 1 base, with 11 bases between. This CDR3 spans 14 amino acids. The CDR3 is CASSPGRENTEAFF. The CDR3 bases are TGTGCCAGCAGCCCCGGACGGGAGAACACTGAAGCTTTCTTT.

The table lists this clone with a few counts. The genes are TRBV10-3 and TRBJ2-4; 10 bases fit TRBD1. The germline V gene encodes CDR1 ENHRY and CDR2 SYGVKD. With V trimmed by 3 bases and J by 7 bases, 6 bases remained unmatched. This CDR3 contains 15 residues. The CDR3 nucleotides read TGTGCCATCAGTGATCCGGGACAGGGGTATAACATTCAGTACTTC. Translated: CAISDPGQGYNIQYF.

The chain has TRBV11-3 and TRBJ2-1; D possibly corresponds to TRBD2 (6 bases). Trimming took 0 bases from V and 6 from J, leaving 15 bases between them. The length of the CDR3 is 16 residues. In germline, CDR1 is SGHNT, CDR2 YENEEA. CDR3 in amino acids: CASSLDHSGSGNEQFF. Written as DNA, the CDR3 is TGTGCCAGCAGCTTAGATCACTCCGGGAGCGGCAATGAGCAGTTCTTC.

The rearrangement uses TRBV6-5 and TRBJ2-5; either TRBD1 or TRBD2 may fit D (5 bases each). TRBJ2-7 explains the end of the DNA better; the J call may be wrong. CDR1 and CDR2 (germline): MNHEY, SVGAGI. The CDR3 contains 14 residues. DNA for the CDR3: TGTGCCAGCAGTTACAGTGATGGGGGTTTCGAGCAGTACTTC. Amino acids: CASSYSDGGFEQYF.

V is TRBV6-5 and J is TRBJ2-7; 10 nucleotides line up with TRBD2. The CDR3 length is 11 residues. The J segment lost 12 bases and the V segment lost 6 bases, leaving 5 bases of the junction unmatched. Germline V gene lookup returns CDR1 MNHEY and CDR2 SVGAGI. CDR3 in DNA: TGTGCCAGCAGAGCGGGGGGGCTGTGGTACTTC. Protein: CASRAGGLWYF.

V and J are TRBV2 and TRBJ2-1, with 14 positions matching TRBD2. The germline CDR1 and CDR2 sequences are SNHLY and FYNNEI. This CDR3 has 14 amino acids. After removal of 8 bases from V and 7 bases from J, the junction contained 4 bases not matched to a gene. The CDR3 is CASLTSGGGNEQFF. The CDR3 region has the DNA TGTGCCAGCCTGACTAGCGGGGGGGGTAATGAGCAGTTCTTC. The full variable domain, rest sourced from reference TRBV2 and TRBJ2-1, is EPEVTQTPSHQVTQMGQEVILRCVPISNHLYFYWYRQILGQKVEFLVSFYNNEISEKSEIFDDQFSVERPDGSNFTLKIRSTKLEDSAMYFCASLTSGGGNEQFFGPGTRLTVL.

This chain connects TRBV7-9 to TRBJ1-3; weak D call: TRBD1 (5 bases). This CDR3 is built from 13 residues. The germline V gene encodes CDR1 SEHNR and CDR2 FQNEAQ (reference sequence). V gave up 5 bases and J gave up 1 base, with 6 bases separating them. This CDR3 is CASSPGSGNTIYF. The CDR3 DNA is TGTGCCAGCAGCCCAGGGTCTGGAAACACCATATATTTT.

The V call is TRBV9, the J call TRBJ2-6; a possible D gene is TRBD2 (7 bases). The CDR3 runs to 19 residues. V was clipped by 4 bases and J by 0 bases, with 20 bases between them. Germline V gene data show CDR1 as SGDLS and CDR2 as YYNGEE. The DNA of the CDR3 is TGTGCCAGCAGCCCCAGATGGGGGGGCGCAACCTCTGGGGCCAACGTCCTGACTTTC. Translated: CASSPRWGGATSGANVLTF.

This clone occurred once. The CDR3 DNA sequence: TGTGCCAGCAGTGAAACCCCAGCTTTCTTT. As protein: CASSETPAFF. The V and J genes are TRBV2 and TRBJ1-1; no firm D call. The V gene lost 2 bases and the J gene lost 10 bases, with 5 bases spanning the gap. The CDR3 runs 10 residues. CDR1 is SNHLY and CDR2 is FYNNEI in the germline V gene.

The V gene is TRBV10-3, the J gene TRBJ2-3; unclear D gene. The CDR3 is made up of 11 amino acids. V was pared by 7 bases and J by 0 bases, with 2 bases between. The germline gives CDR1 ENHRY, CDR2 SYGVKD. The CDR3 reads CAIKSTDTQYF. The CDR3 coding sequence is TGTGCCATCAAAAGCACAGATACGCAGTATTTT.

The rearrangement joins TRBV6-6 to TRBJ1-1; D ambiguous. The CDR3 totals 14 residues. V was cut by 10 bases and J by 1 base, with 16 bases left in between. Germline CDR1 MNHNY, CDR2 SVGAGI (reference sequence). The CDR3 region is CAITFPHTNTEAFF. The CDR3 DNA reads as TGTGCCATCACCTTTCCACACACGAACACTGAAGCTTTCTTT.

This clone was detected a few times. This chain links TRBV20-1 with TRBJ2-3; TRBD1 or TRBD2 may be the D gene (5 bases each). Germline assignment: CDR1 DFQATT and CDR2 SNEGSKA (reference sequence). CDR3 length equals 11 residues. V lost 7 bases and J lost 1, with 6 bases in between. The CDR3, as DNA: TGCAGTGGAGGGGGCACAGATACGCAGTATTTT. This translates into CSGGGTDTQYF.

About this clone itself: One end of the junction does not line up with germline, which may come from a read error. Here the CDR3 reads CASSFRQGLGEQFF. DNA of the CDR3: TGTGCTAGCAGCTTTCGACAGGGGTTGGGTGAGCAGTTCTTC. The chain recombines TRBV7-7 with TRBJ2-1; 8 bases are a match to TRBD1. The CDR3 has 14 amino acids. Germline V gene lookup returns CDR1 SSHAT and CDR2 FNYEAQ (reference sequence).

The rearrangement joins TRBV5-4 to TRBJ2-5, with D unresolved. The CDR3 is made up of 14 amino acids. Deletions cut 1 base from V and 0 bases from J, with 7 bases between. Germline V CDR1 and CDR2: SGHNT, YYREEE (reference sequence). CDR3 DNA: TGTGCCAGCAGCTTGTGGGGAAACCAAGAGACCCAGTACTTC. Residues: CASSLWGNQETQYF.

In this sample, this clone is medium-sized. The chain links TRBV28 to TRBJ1-1; no clear D gene. V shed 6 bases and J shed 7 bases, with 12 bases lying between them. The CDR3 has 12 residues. Germline V gene sequence: CDR1 MDHEN, CDR2 SYDVKM. The CDR3 loop is CASRTSTREAFF. The CDR3 DNA reads as TGTGCCAGCAGGACCAGTACTCGTGAAGCTTTCTTT.

This clone was seen a handful of times. The rearrangement uses TRBV15 and TRBJ2-5, with 7 bases lining up with TRBD2. Germline V gives CDR1 LNHNV, CDR2 YYDKDF (reference sequence). The CDR3 has 12 amino acids. V was clipped by 0 bases and J by 12 bases; unmatched bases: 4. The CDR3 spells CATSRDDGLEYF. The CDR3 bases are TGTGCCACCAGCAGAGACGATGGACTAGAGTACTTC.

The rearrangement links TRBV19 to TRBJ1-1; 7 bases agree with TRBD1. This CDR3 is built from 13 residues. V gave up 6 bases and J gave up 11 bases; unmatched junction bases: 12. Germline V gives CDR1 LNHDA, CDR2 SQIVND (reference sequence). As DNA, the CDR3 is TGTGCCAGTAGCTACTTCGACAGGGAGAGGGCTTTCTTT. Its protein is CASSYFDRERAFF.

The chain carries TRBV5-6 and TRBJ2-5; 7 bases line up with TRBD2. This CDR3 is built from 11 residues. The germline CDR1 and CDR2 sequences are SGHDT and YYEEEE. Unmatched junction bases numbered 1, after V lost 2 bases and J lost 9 bases. The CDR3 is CASSFREAQYF. The CDR3 DNA reads TGTGCCAGCAGCTTTCGGGAGGCCCAGTACTTC. The full variable domain, rest sourced from reference TRBV5-6 and TRBJ2-5, is DAGVTQSPTHLIKTRGQQVTLRCSPKSGHDTVSWYQQALGQGPQFIFQYYEEEERQRGNFPDRFSGHQFPNYSSELNVNALLLGDSALYLCASSFREAQYFGPGTRLLVL.